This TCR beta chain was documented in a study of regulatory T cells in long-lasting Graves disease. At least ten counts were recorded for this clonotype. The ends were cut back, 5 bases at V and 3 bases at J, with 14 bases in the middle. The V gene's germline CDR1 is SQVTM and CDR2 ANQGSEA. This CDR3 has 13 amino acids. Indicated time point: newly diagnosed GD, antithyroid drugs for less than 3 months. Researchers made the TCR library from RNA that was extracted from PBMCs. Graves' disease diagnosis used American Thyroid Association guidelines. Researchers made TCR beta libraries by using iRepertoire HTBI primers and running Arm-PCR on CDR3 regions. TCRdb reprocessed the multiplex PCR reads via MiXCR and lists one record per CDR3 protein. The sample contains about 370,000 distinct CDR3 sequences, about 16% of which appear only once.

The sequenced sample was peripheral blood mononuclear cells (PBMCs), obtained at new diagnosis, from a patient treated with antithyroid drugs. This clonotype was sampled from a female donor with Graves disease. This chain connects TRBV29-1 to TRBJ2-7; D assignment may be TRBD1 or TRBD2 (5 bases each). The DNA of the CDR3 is TGCAGCGTTATAAGGGACGGCCGCTACGAGCAGTACTTC. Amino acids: CSVIRDGRYEQYF.